A single sample gave rise to the 11 T cell receptor beta chains below, sequenced in a study of blood T cell repertoires in COVID-19. The assay was immunoSEQ multiplex PCR, and TCRdb's table has in-frame clones only and misses some. In the table there are roughly 70,000 clones, 65% to 85% of which are singletons. The specimen was peripheral blood. All receptors come from a woman aged 60-75 years with acute or convalescent COVID-19.

This chain links TRBV6-5 with TRBJ1-5; D possibly corresponds to TRBD1 (6 bases). V shed 5 bases and J shed 1 base, with 12 bases lying between them. Germline CDR1 is MNHEY and CDR2 is SVGAGI. The CDR3 is made up of 15 amino acids. The CDR3 here is CASSPTGLSNQPQHF. CDR3 in DNA: TGTGCCAGCAGTCCAACAGGGCTCAGCAATCAGCCCCAGCATTTT.

The chain links TRBV21-1 to TRBJ1-1; the table's D call TRBD1 went unverified against the DNA. TRBV21-1 is a pseudogene segment. CDR3 length equals 15 residues. In DNA, the CDR3 is TGTGCCAGCAGCAAAGCTCAGTCCAGGAACACTGAAGCTTTCTTT. It is translated as CASSKAQSRNTEAFF.

CDR3 region: CASSPQVPGQGNSPLHF. The CDR3 DNA is TGTGCCAGCAGCCCCCAGGTTCCTGGACAGGGGAATTCACCCCTCCACTTT. This sequence joins TRBV7-9 and TRBJ1-6; 9 bases fit TRBD1. This CDR3 contains 17 residues. The V gene's germline CDR1 is SEHNR and CDR2 FQNEAQ (reference sequence). V shed 5 bases, J shed 7 bases, and the junction held 12 bases outside the gene matches.

This chain uses TRBV5-5 with TRBJ2-7, with TRBD1 matching over 9 bases. This CDR3 has 18 amino acids. V shed 4 bases, J shed 1 base, and the junction held 15 bases outside the gene matches. Germline CDR1 is SGHKS and CDR2 is YYEKEE (reference sequence). The DNA for the CDR3 is TGTGCCAGCAGCCGCCTATTGACAGGGGGATTCTCGTCCTACGAGCAGTACTTC. Its protein product is CASSRLLTGGFSSYEQYF.

The table lists this clone with a count of one. This chain joins TRBV23-1 and TRBJ2-7; the match to TRBD1 covers 7 bases. TRBV23-1 is an open reading frame, and its role is uncertain. CDR3 length: 16 amino acids. J gave up 2 bases and V 0 bases, and 7 bases lay outside the gene matches. CDR3 loop: CASSQSETGPTYEQYF. The CDR3 DNA reads TGCGCCAGCAGTCAATCTGAGACAGGGCCCACCTACGAGCAGTACTTC.

This clone was detected only once. The chain carries TRBV11-2 and TRBJ1-4, with D hard to call. Trimming removed 0 bases from V and 3 bases from J, with 11 bases in between. This CDR3 is 16 amino acids long. In germline, CDR1 is SGHAT, CDR2 FQNNGV. CDR3: CASSLDWVGSNEKLFF. The DNA of the CDR3 is TGTGCCAGCAGCTTAGATTGGGTCGGGTCTAATGAAAAACTGTTTTTT.

This clone was found a few times. This chain joins TRBV19 and TRBJ1-3; 7 bases are shared with TRBD1. The CDR3 loop spans 16 amino acids. Per the germline V gene, CDR1 is LNHDA and CDR2 is SQIVND (reference sequence). Trimming cost V 5 bases and J 0 bases; bases outside gene matches: 7. The CDR3 reads CASSLRGGASGNTIYF. The CDR3 region has the DNA TGTGCCAGTAGTCTGCGAGGGGGCGCCTCTGGAAACACCATATATTTT.

The chain couples TRBV10-3 to TRBJ1-5, with 10 positions matching TRBD1. There are 15 residues in the CDR3. Germline V CDR1 and CDR2: ENHRY, SYGVKD. After removal of 10 bases from V and 5 bases from J, the junction contained 11 bases not matched to a gene. The CDR3 region has the DNA TGTGCCACCGCCCCGGGACAGGGGAATCATCAGCCCCAGCATTTT. It is translated as CATAPGQGNHQPQHF.

This clone was recorded only once. The CDR3 coding sequence is TGTGCCAGCAGCCCGAGCGGGGTTGCCTACGAGCAGTACTTC. Its protein is CASSPSGVAYEQYF. This rearrangement joins TRBV7-7 to TRBJ2-7; 7 bases agree with TRBD2. CDR1 SSHAT and CDR2 FNYEAQ come from the germline V gene (reference sequence). This CDR3 spans 14 amino acids. With 5 bases clipped from V and 2 bases from J, the junction kept 6 bases outside the gene matches. Combining the CDR3 with reference TRBV7-7 and TRBJ2-7 gives the whole variable domain GAGVSQSPRYKVTKRGQDVTLRCDPISSHATLYWYQQALGQGPEFLTYFNYEAQPDKSGLPSDRFSAERPEGSISTLTIQRTEQRDSAMYRCASSPSGVAYEQYFGPGTRLTVT.

The genes are TRBV2 and TRBJ1-2, with TRBD1 identical over 8 bases. Germline V gene lookup returns CDR1 SNHLY and CDR2 FYNNEI. The CDR3 covers 13 residues. Trimming at V came to 8 bases and at J to 3 bases, leaving 5 bases not matched to a gene. CDR3 amino acids: CASSAGQDYGYTF. The CDR3 DNA reads as TGTGCCAGCTCAGCGGGACAGGACTATGGCTACACCTTC.

The J gene is TRBJ1-2, the V gene TRBV10-3, with 10 bases lining up with TRBD1. Germline-derived CDR1 and CDR2 are ENHRY and SYGVKD. J gave up 8 bases and V 7 bases, and 13 bases lay outside the gene matches. The CDR3 loop spans 15 amino acids. Here the CDR3 reads CAIKNDGTGVGGYTF. CDR3 coding DNA: TGTGCCATCAAAAATGACGGGACAGGGGTTGGCGGCTACACCTTC.